Below, one TCR beta chain is given with its context. CDR3 length: 15 residues. Trimming cost V 4 bases and J 5 bases; bases outside gene matches: 7. CDR1 and CDR2 from the germline V gene are SGDLS and YYNGEE. The sample belongs to a study of blood T cell repertoires in COVID-19. Profiling relied on immunoSEQ multiplex PCR, and the TCRdb table lists in-frame clones only, not all of them. This table holds about 82,000 clones, about 78% found once. The chain combines TRBV9 with TRBJ2-3, with 10 bases identical to TRBD1. The sequence was obtained from a man aged 55 to 70 with COVID-19, enrolled during active disease. The sample consisted of peripheral blood. DNA for the CDR3: TGTGCCAGCAGCCTAGGGGACAGGGGAGGAGATACGCAGTATTTT. Protein product: CASSLGDRGGDTQYF.